Sequencing of this TCR beta chain was carried out in a study of blood T cell repertoires in COVID-19. Study-wide background: Acute-phase and convalescent COVID-19 samples originated in the United States, Italy and Spain. PBMCs, B-cell-depleted T cells, or T cells provided the cDNA or gDNA that made up the material.

Enrolment of Seattle patients took place during active infection, and they were followed longitudinally. CDR1 and CDR2 (germline): SGHRS, YFSETQ. The V gene end was trimmed by 3 bases and the J gene end by 3 bases; junction bases not matched to a gene: 7. The CDR3 covers 16 residues. Methods used by the authors: Reference gene primer amplification gave estimated nucleated cell counts. Using immunoSEQ multiplex PCR, the repertoire was profiled, and TCRdb retains in-frame clones only, with some absent. For V, J and clone size, that table is used; D and trimming come from the DNA. The sample has about 250,000 clones, about 87% seen once. This clone was seen a single time.

The sample taken for sequencing was peripheral blood. The gene calls are TRBV5-1 and TRBJ1-4; 8 bases fit TRBD1. The TCR was taken from a woman in her twenties or thirties with COVID-19, enrolled during active disease. CDR3 DNA: TGCGCCAGCAGCTCGAACAGGGGGGGATCTAATGAAAAACTGTTTTTT. It encodes CASSSNRGGSNEKLFF.